The 20 T cell receptor beta chains in this list originate from one sample, sequenced in a study of CD8+CD57+ T cells in acquired aplastic anemia (dated by TCRdb to the late 2010s). The sequencer listed for this sample is Illumina HiSeq 2000. Genomic DNA was used as template for profiling of TCR beta VDJ combinations and CDR3 sequences. In-frame beta chains were kept once TCRdb had trimmed the public reads at Q25 with fastp and called clones with MiXCR. Each CDR3 protein gets just one entry, which takes the most common genes and DNA from the rows behind it. Present in this sample are 100,000 to 150,000 distinct CDR3 sequences, 40% to 60% of which were seen just once. Together, the top ten hold 2% to 3% of the sample. Sequencing was carried out using sorted CD4+, CD8+, or CD8+CD57+ T cells (not recorded which) from PBMCs. These receptors all stem from a human donor in good health, serving as a control.

This sequence joins TRBV10-3 and TRBJ1-2, with 7 bases lining up with TRBD1. V gave up 6 bases and J gave up 3 bases; unmatched junction bases: 13. The germline V gene encodes CDR1 ENHRY and CDR2 SYGVKD. The CDR3 is 16 amino acids. The CDR3, as DNA: TGTGCCATCAGGCCAAACTCGGACAGGTGGCACTATGGCTACACCTTC. Its protein product is CAIRPNSDRWHYGYTF.

This clonotype is labeled medium-sized. The CDR3 DNA reads as TGCAGCGCCGACCGACAGGGTACGGACGAGCAGTACTTC. Its translation is CSADRQGTDEQYF. This chain links TRBV29-1 with TRBJ2-7, with 7 bases lining up with TRBD1. Germline values: CDR1 SQVTM, CDR2 ANQGSEA. The length of the CDR3 is 13 residues. The J segment lost 5 bases and the V segment lost 7 bases, leaving 11 bases of the junction unmatched.

The chain recombines TRBV19 with TRBJ2-1, with TRBD1 matching 8 bases. Looked up from germline, CDR1 is LNHDA and CDR2 is SQIVND (reference sequence). The CDR3 has 14 amino acids. V lost 8 bases, J lost 5 bases, and 8 bases stayed unmatched. The CDR3: CASSRDRTNNEQFF. DNA of the CDR3: TGTGCCAGTTCTCGGGACAGGACTAACAATGAGCAGTTCTTC. Variable domain in full (rest from reference TRBV19 and TRBJ2-1): DGGITQSPKYLFRKEGQNVTLSCEQNLNHDAMYWYRQDPGQGLRLIYYSQIVNDFQKGDIAEGYSVSREKKESFPLTVTSAQKNPTAFYLCASSRDRTNNEQFFGPGTRLTVL.

The chain joins TRBV20-1 to TRBJ1-6, with D possibly being TRBD1 (6 bases). V was shortened by 6 bases and J by 0 bases, with 15 bases between the two germline ends. The germline gives CDR1 DFQATT, CDR2 SNEGSKA (reference sequence). The CDR3 totals 16 residues. The CDR3 sequence: CSASDRRSSYNSPLHF. CDR3 in DNA: TGCAGTGCCTCGGACAGAAGGAGCTCCTATAATTCACCCCTCCACTTT.

The chain links TRBV15 to TRBJ2-7; TRBD1 matches 9 bases. The CDR3 has 14 amino acids. Trimming took 3 bases from V and 5 from J; bases not matched to a gene: 5. Germline V CDR1 and CDR2: LNHNV, YYDKDF (reference sequence). CDR3 loop: CATSRGQGNDEQYF. The CDR3 bases are TGTGCCACCAGCAGGGGACAGGGCAACGACGAGCAGTACTTC.

There are many counts of this clonotype. The V call is TRBV6-1, the J call TRBJ2-2; D is uncertain. Germline V gene sequence: CDR1 MNHNS, CDR2 SASEGT. The CDR3 covers 16 residues. Trimming shortened V by 7 bases and J by 2 bases, and 17 bases separated the two germline ends. CDR3 region: CASTKQGVLNTGELFF. The CDR3 DNA reads TGTGCCAGCACCAAGCAAGGTGTCCTTAACACCGGGGAGCTGTTTTTT.

Concerning this clonotype: A much more abundant neighbour one base away suggests this may be a read error. The gene calls are TRBV18 and TRBJ1-2, with D uncertain. Trimming removed 3 bases from V and 7 bases from J, with 12 bases in between. The CDR3 sequence is 13 residues long. The germline V gene encodes CDR1 KGHSH and CDR2 LQKENI. CDR3 residues: CASSPPAVSGYTF. Written as DNA, the CDR3 is TGTGCCAGCTCACCGCCCGCAGTCAGTGGCTACACCTTC.

The chain recombines TRBV2 with TRBJ2-3, with 7 bases fitting TRBD2. Germline-derived CDR1 and CDR2 are SNHLY and FYNNEI. CDR3 length: 15 amino acids. J was trimmed by 5 bases and V by 3 bases; bases with no gene match: 8. The CDR3 reads CASSDYRRELDTQYF. The CDR3 DNA reads as TGTGCCAGCAGTGACTATAGGCGGGAGCTAGATACGCAGTATTTT. The full variable domain, its missing parts supplied by reference TRBV2 and TRBJ2-3, is EPEVTQTPSHQVTQMGQEVILRCVPISNHLYFYWYRQILGQKVEFLVSFYNNEISEKSEIFDDQFSVERPDGSNFTLKIRSTKLEDSAMYFCASSDYRRELDTQYFGPGTRLTVL.

Worth noting for this clonotype: A single base separates this from a much larger clone, so it may be a read error. This chain's CDR3 is CASSSTSGTAFTGSPLRF. Here the CDR3 DNA reads TGTGCCAGCTCAAGCACATCCGGGACAGCTTTTACCGGTTCACCCCTCCGCTTT. This chain links TRBV18 with TRBJ1-6; 7 bases are shared with TRBD1. The CDR3 sequence is 18 residues long. CDR1 is KGHSH, CDR2 LQKENI, per germline.

Sample share makes this clonotype medium-sized. The V call is TRBV10-3, the J call TRBJ2-7; no clear D gene. Germline V gene lookup returns CDR1 ENHRY and CDR2 SYGVKD. V was trimmed by 0 bases and J by 4 bases, leaving 13 bases between them. CDR3 length: 15 amino acids. The CDR3 sequence: CAISESAAYRYEQYF. CDR3 DNA: TGTGCCATCAGTGAGTCTGCAGCCTACCGGTACGAGCAGTACTTC.

In this sample, this clonotype turned up a few times. This may be a read error, as it is one base from a much larger clone. The rearrangement joins TRBV3-1 to TRBJ1-6; D is perhaps TRBD1 (5 bases). There are 14 residues in the CDR3. Germline V gives CDR1 LGHDT, CDR2 YNNKEL (reference sequence). V gave up 0 bases and J gave up 9 bases, with 9 bases separating them. The DNA of the CDR3 is TGTGCCAGCAGCCAAGATCGGGGGGTTTCACCCCTCCACTTT. Translation gives CASSQDRGVSPLHF.

The chain uses TRBV7-6 and TRBJ2-7; TRBD2 agrees at 7 bases. CDR3 length: 15 amino acids. The V gene end was trimmed by 1 base and the J gene end by 3 bases; junction bases not matched to a gene: 6. Per the germline V gene, CDR1 is SGHVS and CDR2 is FNYEAQ. The CDR3 is CASSLERGGSYEQYF. CDR3 coding DNA: TGTGCCAGCAGCTTAGAGCGCGGGGGTAGCTACGAGCAGTACTTC.

This clonotype occurred many times. For the CDR3, the DNA is TGTGCCACCAGCAGAGGGACAGGGTGGTCTGAAGCTTTCTTT. As protein: CATSRGTGWSEAFF. The V call is TRBV15, the J call TRBJ1-1; 8 nucleotides line up with TRBD1. V lost 1 base to trimming and J lost 6 bases; unmatched junction nucleotides: 4. CDR3 length: 14 residues. The germline CDR1 and CDR2 sequences are LNHNV and YYDKDF (reference sequence).

CDR3 protein: CASSLAGQGNYEQYF. The CDR3 DNA follows: TGTGCCAGCAGCTTAGCGGGACAGGGGAACTACGAGCAGTACTTC. The genes are TRBV7-8 and TRBJ2-5; 10 positions agree with TRBD1. The J call may be incorrect, as the DNA end agrees better with TRBJ2-7. The CDR3 consists of 15 residues. Per the germline V gene, CDR1 is SGHVS and CDR2 is FQNEAQ.

This chain uses TRBV7-9 with TRBJ1-1, with a tentative D call TRBD1 (6 bases). Germline loops: CDR1 SEHNR, CDR2 FQNEAQ (reference sequence). Trimming stripped 1 base from V and 6 bases from J, with 9 bases between. This CDR3 has 13 amino acids. CDR3 bases: TGTGCCAGCAGCTTAGAGACAGGACCTGAAGCTTTCTTT. Amino acids: CASSLETGPEAFF.

This clonotype showed up many times. The chain uses TRBV9 and TRBJ2-3; the D call may be TRBD1 or TRBD2 (5 bases each). The CDR3 runs 18 residues. Germline CDR1 reads SGDLS; CDR2 reads YYNGEE. Deletions cut 4 bases from V and 0 bases from J, with 21 bases between. The CDR3 region is CASSSWVTGAPSTDTQYF. The DNA of the CDR3 is TGTGCCAGCAGCAGCTGGGTTACCGGGGCCCCTAGCACAGATACGCAGTATTTT.

The V gene is TRBV29-1, the J gene TRBJ1-2, with a possible D match to TRBD1 (5 bases). Trimming removed 2 bases from V and 2 bases from J, with 9 bases in between. CDR3 length: 13 amino acids. From germline, CDR1 is SQVTM and CDR2 ANQGSEA. The DNA for the CDR3 is TGCAGCGTTGAACGACAGAACAACTATGGCTACACCTTC. Translating gives CSVERQNNYGYTF.

This clonotype was counted many times. The V call is TRBV6-1, the J call TRBJ1-1; D perhaps matches TRBD1 (6 bases). CDR1 and CDR2 from the germline V gene are MNHNS and SASEGT. Trimming took 5 bases from V and 4 from J, leaving 14 bases between them. This CDR3 has 14 amino acids. As DNA, the CDR3 is TGTGCCAGCAGTCGGGGACATTCTTTCACTGAAGCTTTCTTT. Amino acids: CASSRGHSFTEAFF.

A note on this clonotype: This could be a read error, since a much larger clone is one nucleotide away. The conserved phenylalanine or tryptophan is not found at the CDR3 terminus, so this likely reflects a read error. The chain links TRBV18 to TRBJ1-2, with 9 bases that match TRBD1. Per germline, CDR1 KGHSH and CDR2 LQKENI. Germline trimming cut 6 bases from V and 4 bases from J; bases unmatched to any gene: 6. The CDR3 covers 14 residues. The CDR3 sequence: CASSQGQGTYGYTL. As DNA, the CDR3 is TGTGCCAGCTCGCAGGGACAGGGAACCTATGGCTACACCCTC.

The chain has TRBV6-2 or TRBV6-3 and TRBJ1-5, with D tentatively TRBD1 (6 bases). V shed 0 bases and J shed 1 base, with 16 bases lying between them. Germline CDR1 and CDR2: MNHEY and SVGEGT. CDR3 length: 18 amino acids. The CDR3 DNA reads as TGTGCCAGCAGTTACTCGGATCCAGGGGCCGGGAGCAATCAGCCCCAGCATTTT. This sequence encodes CASSYSDPGAGSNQPQHF.